Detailed here is one TCR beta chain. Its antigen is still unknown. Deep-level settings were used for running the assay. Assay: immunoSEQ multiplex PCR; the TCRdb copy retains only in-frame clones and omits some. This table holds roughly 1,600,000 clones, approximately 98.5% found once. The data originate from a study of shared clonotypes between healthy human individuals. Study results and limitations: Rarefaction exposed incomplete sorted-subset sequencing despite large depth. Generally, naive subsets (rather than memory subsets) showed larger estimated richness. It was the few donors that limited the genetic and exposure-history diversity represented.

Germline CDR1 is MNHNS and CDR2 is SASEGT. This CDR3 region has 17 residues. The V end lost 3 bases, the J end lost 1 base, and 16 bases lay between the germline ends. Source material: naive CD4+ T cells sorted from blood. Subset specified: CD45RA+ positively selected. This sequence was found in a man younger than 40 in good health. The rearrangement links TRBV6-1 to TRBJ1-5; D perhaps matches TRBD1 (6 bases). The CDR3 loop is CASSDWRGQGSNQPQHF. CDR3 sequence (DNA): TGTGCCAGCAGTGATTGGAGAGGCCAGGGGAGCAATCAGCCCCAGCATTTT.